Below, one T cell receptor beta chain is given with its context. This specimen comes from a study of blood T cell repertoires in COVID-19. Using immunoSEQ multiplex PCR, the repertoire was profiled, and TCRdb retains in-frame clones only, with some absent. The profile shows 20,000 to 25,000 clones, 87% of them singletons. CDR1 SGDLS and CDR2 YYNGEE come from the germline V gene. CDR3 length equals 15 residues. Trimming cost V 7 bases and J 4 bases; bases outside gene matches: 8. This chain uses TRBV9 with TRBJ2-1; 10 nucleotides line up with TRBD1. Specimen: peripheral blood. This clonotype was obtained from a human donor with active COVID-19. The donor label of this sample is uncertain. The CDR3 nucleotides are TGTGCCAGCGAGACAGGGGGCCGACCTTACAATGAGCAGTTCTTC. Translating gives CASETGGRPYNEQFF.